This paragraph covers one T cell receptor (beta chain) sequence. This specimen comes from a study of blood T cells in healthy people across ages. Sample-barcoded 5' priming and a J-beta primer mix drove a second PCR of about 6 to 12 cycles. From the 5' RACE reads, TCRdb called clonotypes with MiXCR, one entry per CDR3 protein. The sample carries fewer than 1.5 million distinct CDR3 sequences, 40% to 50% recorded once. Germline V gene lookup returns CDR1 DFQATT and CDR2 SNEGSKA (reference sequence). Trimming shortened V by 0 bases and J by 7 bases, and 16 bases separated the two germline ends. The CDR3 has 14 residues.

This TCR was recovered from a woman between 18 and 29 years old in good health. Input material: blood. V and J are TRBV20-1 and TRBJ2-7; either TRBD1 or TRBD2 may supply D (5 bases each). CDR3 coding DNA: TGCAGTGCTAGAGATTGGCAGGGACGTGGAGAGCAGTACTTC. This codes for CSARDWQGRGEQYF.